The 8 T cell receptor beta chains in this list originate from one sample, sequenced in a study of cytomegalovirus exposure and HLA in healthy donors. Primers included in the PCR were 60 Vbeta and 13 Jbeta primers. The protocol was immunoSEQ multiplex PCR, while the TCRdb copy is restricted to in-frame clones and leaves out a portion. The sample holds 90,000 to 150,000 clones, over 75% seen once. The source material was PBMCs. These receptors came from a human donor in good health.

The chain couples TRBV7-9 to TRBJ2-7; the match to TRBD2 covers 7 bases. Germline CDR1 and CDR2: SEHNR and FQNEAQ (reference sequence). The CDR3 runs 14 residues. V lost 0 bases and J lost 2; bases outside the gene matches: 1. CDR3 region: CASSLAGGPYEQYF. DNA for the CDR3: TGTGCCAGCAGCTTAGCGGGAGGGCCCTACGAGCAGTACTTC.

The J gene is TRBJ2-1, the V gene TRBV5-4; TRBD2 aligns across 12 bases. Germline lookup yields CDR1 SGHNT and CDR2 YYREEE (reference sequence). V was pared by 10 bases and J by 13 bases, with 15 bases of the junction left unmatched. The CDR3 extends over 14 amino acids. CDR3 DNA sequence: TGTGCCGCATCCCTAGCGGGAGGGCCTGCTGAACAGTTCTTC. As protein: CAASLAGGPAEQFF.

The V gene is TRBV15, the J gene TRBJ1-1; D is unclear. The CDR3 contains 15 residues. The germline V gene has CDR1 LNHNV and CDR2 YYDKDF (reference sequence). Deletions cut 0 bases from V and 1 base from J, with 9 bases between. DNA for the CDR3: TGTGCCACCAGCAGAGATTTAGGCGGGAACACTGAAGCTTTCTTT. Translating gives CATSRDLGGNTEAFF.

V usage is TRBV6-1 and J usage is TRBJ2-1, with 9 bases lining up with TRBD2. Per germline, CDR1 MNHNS and CDR2 SASEGT. CDR3 size: 15 residues. J lost 10 bases, V lost 3 bases, and 10 bases had no gene match. The CDR3 spells CASSDVGGRANEQFF. The CDR3 DNA reads as TGTGCCAGCAGTGATGTGGGCGGGAGGGCCAACGAGCAGTTCTTC.

The V gene is TRBV6-5, the J gene TRBJ2-7; 8 bases match TRBD1. The CDR3 has 15 amino acids. With 0 bases clipped from V and 2 bases from J, the junction kept 3 bases outside the gene matches. Germline CDR1 and CDR2: MNHEY and SVGAGI. The CDR3 coding sequence is TGTGCCAGCAGTTACTCGACAGGGGCCGCCTACGAGCAGTACTTC. It is translated as CASSYSTGAAYEQYF.

The table lists this clone with a few counts. CDR3 sequence reads: CASSSYSGNTIYF. As DNA, the CDR3 is TGTGCCAGCAGTTCCTACTCTGGAAACACCATATATTTT. This rearrangement joins TRBV6-5 to TRBJ1-3; D call uncertain. With 4 bases removed from V and 0 bases from J, the gap between germline ends came to 4 bases. From germline, CDR1 is MNHEY and CDR2 SVGAGI. This CDR3 spans 13 amino acids.

This clone was detected once. This chain links TRBV6-5 with TRBJ2-3; 8 positions match TRBD1. J was trimmed by 4 bases and V by 8 bases; bases with no gene match: 8. The V gene's germline CDR1 is MNHEY and CDR2 SVGAGI. The CDR3 is 14 residues long. CDR3 nucleotide sequence: TGTGCCAGCGGACGGGACAGGTCCCCAGATACGCAGTATTTT. It is translated as CASGRDRSPDTQYF.

To note about this clone: A junction end diverges from the germline sequence, so it may reflect a read error. This rearrangement joins TRBV19 to TRBJ1-1, with TRBD1 matching over 8 bases. The CDR3 totals 15 residues. Germline CDR1 and CDR2: LNHDA and SQIVND (reference sequence). The CDR3 coding sequence is TGTACCAGTAGTATGAGGGCAGGGGGCCCACCTGAAGCTTTCTTT. Protein: CTSSMRAGGPPEAFF.